These 12 T cell receptor beta chains were all obtained from the same sample, sequenced in a study of cytomegalovirus exposure and HLA in healthy donors. With 60 Vbeta and 13 Jbeta primers, the PCR was carried out. Assay used: immunoSEQ multiplex PCR; TCRdb lists only in-frame clones, some missing. The data show around 130,000 clones, with around three quarters seen just once and 1.5% to 2% held by the top ten. Material: PBMCs. These receptors all come from a man aged 40-55 years in good health and CMV-seronegative.

The chain uses TRBV27 and TRBJ2-7; D unclear. The CDR3 consists of 14 residues. The V end lost 5 bases, the J end lost 4 bases, and 15 bases lay between the germline ends. CDR1 is MNHEY and CDR2 is SMNVEV in the germline V gene (reference sequence). Here the CDR3 reads CASSPRDWSYEQYF. As DNA, the CDR3 is TGTGCCAGCAGTCCTAGAGATTGGAGTTACGAGCAGTACTTC.

This chain joins TRBV18 and TRBJ1-5, with D perhaps matching TRBD1 (5 bases). Trimming took off 1 base at V and 4 bases at J, with 8 bases between the two ends. From germline, CDR1 is KGHSH and CDR2 LQKENI. The CDR3 sequence is 14 residues long. CDR3 sequence reads: CASSPLGTNQPQHF. DNA for the CDR3: TGTGCCAGCTCACCACTAGGGACTAATCAGCCCCAGCATTTT.

This chain uses TRBV5-4 with TRBJ2-7; 12 bases line up with TRBD2. Germline V gene data show CDR1 as SGHNT and CDR2 as YYREEE (reference sequence). V dropped 0 bases and J dropped 3; count of bases not matched to a gene: 4. The CDR3 runs 16 residues. The CDR3 nucleotides read TGTGCCAGCAGCTTGGGAGGACTAGCGGGACACTACGAGCAGTACTTC. Residues: CASSLGGLAGHYEQYF.

The gene calls are TRBV18 and TRBJ2-1; 10 bases match TRBD1. Germline values: CDR1 KGHSH, CDR2 LQKENI. This CDR3 has 17 residues. Germline trimming cut 3 bases from V and 3 bases from J; bases unmatched to any gene: 8. For the CDR3, the DNA is TGTGCCAGCTCACCCCCACTTGGGGACAGGGGCTACAATGAGCAGTTCTTC. Protein sequence: CASSPPLGDRGYNEQFF.

A few counts support this clone. The chain has TRBV2 and TRBJ2-7, with TRBD1 matching 7 bases. The CDR3 contains 15 residues. Germline V gene lookup returns CDR1 SNHLY and CDR2 FYNNEI. Trimming removed 5 bases from V and 1 base from J; junction bases left unmatched: 8. The CDR3 loop is CASSLIGTESYEQYF. CDR3 bases: TGTGCCAGCAGTCTAATCGGGACAGAATCCTACGAGCAGTACTTC.

The rearrangement uses TRBV4-1 and TRBJ2-4; a weak D match, TRBD2 (6 bases). Germline V lookup: CDR1 MGHRA, CDR2 YSYEKL. This CDR3 is 15 amino acids long. The V and J ends lost 1 base and 0 bases respectively, with 7 bases between them. In nucleotides, the CDR3 is TGCGCCAGCAGCCAAGCGGGAGTAGCCAAAAACATTCAGTACTTC. It codes for CASSQAGVAKNIQYF.

This chain connects TRBV5-6 to TRBJ2-1; TRBD1 is a possible D gene (6 bases). CDR1 and CDR2 from the germline V gene are SGHDT and YYEEEE. The CDR3 sequence is 15 residues long. V lost 0 bases to trimming and J lost 3 bases, with 10 bases between them. The CDR3 loop is CASSLVTGLYNEQFF. The CDR3 DNA reads TGTGCCAGCAGCTTGGTCACAGGGCTCTACAATGAGCAGTTCTTC.

The CDR3 coding sequence is TGCGCCAGCAGCCGCGGACTAGCGGGAGGCCCTCTCTCCTACAATGAGCAGTTCTTC. It codes for CASSRGLAGGPLSYNEQFF. The chain combines TRBV4-1 with TRBJ2-1, with 14 nucleotides matching TRBD2. The trim removed 4 bases at V and 0 bases at J, leaving 8 bases unmatched. Per germline, CDR1 MGHRA and CDR2 YSYEKL. The CDR3 is 19 amino acids.

This clone was counted once. The chain employs TRBV6-6 and TRBJ2-5; the D gene is possibly TRBD2 (7 bases). CDR3 size: 12 residues. CDR1 is MNHNY and CDR2 is SVGAGI in the germline V gene (reference sequence). Trimming took off 6 bases at V and 4 bases at J, with 9 bases between the two ends. The CDR3 DNA follows: TGTGCCAGCAGGGGGGGGGCAGAGACCCAGTACTTC. Translated, it gives CASRGGAETQYF.

The rearrangement uses TRBV27 and TRBJ2-3; 9 bases line up with TRBD2. Per germline, CDR1 MNHEY and CDR2 SMNVEV (reference sequence). Unmatched junction bases numbered 7, after V lost 7 bases and J lost 2 bases. The CDR3 extends over 15 amino acids. The CDR3: CASTIGLAYTDTQYF. In DNA, the CDR3 is TGTGCCAGCACTATTGGACTAGCGTACACAGATACGCAGTATTTT.

The DNA for the CDR3 is TGTGCCAGCTCACGCGGACAGGGTTTGGCTGGGGCCAACGTCCTGACTTTC. Protein sequence: CASSRGQGLAGANVLTF. V is TRBV18 and J is TRBJ2-6; 8 positions agree with TRBD1. Germline V gives CDR1 KGHSH, CDR2 LQKENI. The CDR3 contains 17 residues. J gave up 2 bases and V 4 bases, and 7 bases lay outside the gene matches.

The chain couples TRBV28 to TRBJ1-2, with TRBD1 matching 7 bases. Germline CDR1 is MDHEN and CDR2 is SYDVKM. This CDR3 has 13 residues. V was clipped by 11 bases and J by 0 bases; unmatched bases: 6. CDR3 sequence: CAVFDRANYGYTF. The CDR3 nucleotides are TGTGCCGTATTCGACAGGGCTAACTATGGCTACACCTTC.